These 24 T cell receptor beta chains were all obtained from the same sample, sequenced in a study of cytomegalovirus exposure and HLA in healthy donors. Use of 60 Vbeta and 13 Jbeta primers characterized the PCR. The protocol was immunoSEQ multiplex PCR, while the TCRdb copy is restricted to in-frame clones and leaves out a portion. This table has 150,000 to 200,000 clones, around 81% appearing once. The specimen sequenced was PBMCs. The receptors come from a man aged 35 to 55 in good health and CMV-seronegative.

The chain joins TRBV29-1 to TRBJ2-6, with a tentative D call TRBD2 (7 bases). The CDR3 length is 15 residues. Deletions cut 3 bases from V and 2 bases from J, with 11 bases between. Germline V gene sequence: CDR1 SQVTM, CDR2 ANQGSEA. CDR3 protein: CSVDSGGPGANVLTF. The CDR3 DNA reads as TGCAGCGTTGATTCGGGGGGCCCTGGGGCCAACGTCCTGACTTTC. Drawing the rest from reference TRBV29-1 and TRBJ2-6, the complete variable domain is SAVISQKPSRDICQRGTSLTIQCQVDSQVTMMFWYRQQPGQSLTLIATANQGSEATYESGFVIDKFPISRPNLTFSTLTVSNMSPEDSSIYLCSVDSGGPGANVLTFGAGSRLTVL.

The V gene is TRBV6-5, the J gene TRBJ1-1; D perhaps matches TRBD1 (5 bases). Germline V gives CDR1 MNHEY, CDR2 SVGAGI. The germline V and J ends were trimmed by 2 bases and 0 bases, with 13 bases remaining between them. The CDR3 has 16 amino acids. CDR3 nucleotide sequence: TGTGCCAGCAGTTACAGGGGTGAGATCATGAACACTGAAGCTTTCTTT. Protein: CASSYRGEIMNTEAFF.

The chain combines TRBV29-1 with TRBJ1-3; TRBD1 aligns across 9 bases. Per germline, CDR1 SQVTM and CDR2 ANQGSEA. V lost 1 base, J lost 3 bases, and 4 bases stayed unmatched. This CDR3 spans 15 amino acids. CDR3 sequence reads: CSVEAPTGGGNTIYF. CDR3 in DNA: TGCAGCGTTGAAGCCCCGACAGGGGGTGGAAACACCATATATTTT.

This clone has just one count. The same CDR3 arises from other DNA sequences in this sample as well. The chain recombines TRBV7-6 with TRBJ1-1; the match to TRBD1 covers 9 bases. With 4 bases clipped from V and 0 bases from J, the junction kept 3 bases outside the gene matches. The CDR3 totals 15 residues. CDR1 is SGHVS, CDR2 FNYEAQ, per germline. The CDR3 DNA reads TGTGCCAGCAGCTCGGGACAGGGAATGAACACTGAAGCTTTCTTT. Its protein product is CASSSGQGMNTEAFF.

Details on this clone: One end of the junction varies from germline; a read error may be responsible. The DNA for the CDR3 is TGCGCCAGCAAGACAGATTCCTCCTATGGCTACGCCTTC. Its protein product is CASKTDSSYGYAF. V gene TRBV5-1 combines with J gene TRBJ1-2; possibly TRBD1 for D (5 bases). The CDR3 has 13 residues. Germline values: CDR1 SGHRS, CDR2 YFSETQ. The variable domain in full, completed from reference TRBV5-1 and TRBJ1-2, reads KAGVTQTPRYLIKTRGQQVTLSCSPISGHRSVSWYQQTPGQGLQFLFEYFSETQRNKGNFPGRFSGRQFSNSRSEMNVSTLELGDSALYLCASKTDSSYGYAFGSGTRLTVV.

The chain combines TRBV29-1 with TRBJ2-5, with D perhaps TRBD2 (7 bases). The length of the CDR3 is 12 residues. Trimming removed 0 bases at V and 7 bases at J, with 9 bases between. Germline lookup yields CDR1 SQVTM and CDR2 ANQGSEA. The CDR3 nucleotides are TGCAGCGTTGAAGAGGGGGGGCGGACCCAGTACTTC. It translates to CSVEEGGRTQYF.

The V and J genes are TRBV29-1 and TRBJ2-5, with 9 bases lining up with TRBD1. The DNA end favors TRBJ2-7, so the J call may be wrong. This CDR3 comprises 13 residues. Germline V gene data show CDR1 as SQVTM and CDR2 as ANQGSEA. The CDR3 region is CSVAGTGQGEQYF. DNA of the CDR3: TGCAGCGTTGCCGGGACAGGGCAAGGCGAGCAGTACTTC.

The J gene is TRBJ2-5, the V gene TRBV7-2, with 9 bases matching TRBD2. Losses at the gene ends were 2 bases for V and 5 bases for J; bases not matched to a gene: 9. Germline V gene sequence: CDR1 SGHTA, CDR2 FQGNSA. The CDR3 extends over 16 amino acids. CDR3 loop: CASSLWLAGRGETQYF. The CDR3 nucleotides are TGTGCCAGCAGCTTATGGCTAGCGGGACGGGGTGAGACCCAGTACTTC. The whole variable domain, remainder taken from reference TRBV7-2 and TRBJ2-5, is GAGVSQSPSNKVTEKGKDVELRCDPISGHTALYWYRQSLGQGLEFLIYFQGNSAPDKSGLPSDRFSAERTGGSVSTLTIQRTQQEDSAVYLCASSLWLAGRGETQYFGPGTRLLVL.

The chain has TRBV14 and TRBJ2-1; a weak D match, TRBD2 (5 bases). Germline lookup yields CDR1 SGHDN and CDR2 FVKESK. With 1 base removed from V and 3 bases from J, the gap between germline ends came to 16 bases. The CDR3 runs to 17 residues. CDR3 coding DNA: TGTGCCAGCAGCCAAGTAGTAGGGAGAAGTTTCTACAATGAGCAGTTCTTC. Protein sequence: CASSQVVGRSFYNEQFF.

The chain joins TRBV18 to TRBJ1-4, with 8 bases identical to TRBD1. Per germline, CDR1 KGHSH and CDR2 LQKENI. This CDR3 is built from 18 residues. V lost 1 base and J lost 0; bases outside the gene matches: 7. DNA of the CDR3: TGTGCCAGCTCACCACAAGGACAGGGAGTTGCAACTAATGAAAAACTGTTTTTT. Translated, it gives CASSPQGQGVATNEKLFF.

The table lists this clone with a count of one. The chain joins TRBV30 to TRBJ2-3; no clear D. Per germline, CDR1 GTSNPN and CDR2 SVGIG (reference sequence). Trimming pared 2 bases from V and 0 bases from J, leaving 12 bases between. This CDR3 contains 15 residues. Here the CDR3 reads CAWSSLGRSTDTQYF. Written as DNA, the CDR3 is TGTGCCTGGAGTTCGTTGGGCAGGAGCACAGATACGCAGTATTTT.

This clone was counted a few times. The chain recombines TRBV4-3 with TRBJ2-6; 8 nucleotides line up with TRBD1. The germline CDR1 and CDR2 sequences are LGHNA and YSLEER. This CDR3 contains 17 residues. The V and J ends lost 0 bases and 0 bases, in that order; junction bases with no gene match: 1. The CDR3 sequence: CASSQETGGSGANVLTF. The CDR3, as DNA: TGCGCCAGCAGCCAAGAAACAGGGGGCTCTGGGGCCAACGTCCTGACTTTC.

This clone was counted a few times. V usage is TRBV11-3 and J usage is TRBJ2-3; 12 bases match TRBD1. Germline V gene sequence: CDR1 SGHNT, CDR2 YENEEA. This CDR3 has 16 amino acids. Trimming removed 4 bases from V and 4 bases from J; junction bases left unmatched: 6. The CDR3 nucleotides read TGTGCCAGCAGCTCCCCGGGACAGGGGGCTCCAGATACGCAGTATTTT. Protein: CASSSPGQGAPDTQYF.

The chain recombines TRBV7-9 with TRBJ1-6; D possibly corresponds to TRBD1 (5 bases). The V end lost 1 base, the J end lost 10 bases, and 11 bases lay between the germline ends. Germline-derived CDR1 and CDR2 are SEHNR and FQNEAQ (reference sequence). This CDR3 spans 14 amino acids. The CDR3 nucleotides read TGTGCCAGCAGCTTAGATCAGGGAGGCTCACCCCTCCACTTT. Translation: CASSLDQGGSPLHF.

This clone appeared a single time. The chain has TRBV27 and TRBJ1-2; 7 bases agree with TRBD1. V dropped 9 bases and J dropped 1; count of bases not matched to a gene: 8. Germline values: CDR1 MNHEY, CDR2 SMNVEV (reference sequence). The CDR3 spans 14 residues. The CDR3 loop reads CASSRTGDNYGYTF. CDR3 bases: TGTGCCAGTTCTAGGACAGGCGATAACTATGGCTACACCTTC.

The chain employs TRBV5-6 and TRBJ2-6, with 9 bases identical to TRBD1. CDR1 and CDR2 (germline): SGHDT, YYEEEE. V dropped 3 bases and J dropped 4; count of bases not matched to a gene: 11. The CDR3 contains 18 residues. CDR3 sequence reads: CASSSSGQGPWGANVLTF. CDR3 coding DNA: TGTGCCAGCAGCTCCTCCGGACAGGGGCCGTGGGGGGCCAACGTCCTGACTTTC.

The chain is built from TRBV4-2 and TRBJ1-1; D might be TRBD1 (6 bases). Trimming stripped 2 bases from V and 4 bases from J, with 8 bases between. From germline, CDR1 is LGHNA and CDR2 YNFKEQ. CDR3 length: 13 amino acids. The CDR3 nucleotides read TGTGCCAGCAGCCAAAAGACAGGCACTGAAGCTTTCTTT. It encodes CASSQKTGTEAFF.

This chain connects TRBV5-8 to TRBJ2-5, with TRBD1 matching 9 bases. The germline CDR1 and CDR2 sequences are SGHTS and YDEGEE. The CDR3 loop spans 13 amino acids. V shed 4 bases, J shed 3 bases, and the junction held 1 base outside the gene matches. The CDR3 is CASSRDREETQYF. The CDR3 DNA reads as TGTGCCAGCAGCCGGGACAGGGAAGAGACCCAGTACTTC.

The rearrangement uses TRBV19 and TRBJ1-5; no clear D gene. The CDR3 extends over 15 amino acids. Germline V lookup: CDR1 LNHDA, CDR2 SQIVND (reference sequence). Trimming removed 7 bases at V and 0 bases at J, with 13 bases between. CDR3 nucleotide sequence: TGTGCCAGTACCCTTATGGAGTATAGCAATCAGCCCCAGCATTTT. This encodes CASTLMEYSNQPQHF.

V usage is TRBV18 and J usage is TRBJ2-7; 7 bases line up with TRBD1. CDR1 is KGHSH and CDR2 is LQKENI in the germline V gene. With V trimmed by 3 bases and J by 1 base, 9 bases remained unmatched. The length of the CDR3 is 16 residues. CDR3 DNA: TGTGCCAGCTCACCCGGGACCGGGACAGTGTCCTACGAGCAGTACTTC. It specifies CASSPGTGTVSYEQYF.

J is TRBJ2-1 and V is TRBV27; the match to TRBD1 covers 8 bases. The CDR3 has 13 amino acids. CDR1 MNHEY and CDR2 SMNVEV come from the germline V gene (reference sequence). The V gene end was trimmed by 3 bases and the J gene end by 6 bases; junction bases not matched to a gene: 1. CDR3 protein: CASSLQGANEQFF. CDR3 nucleotide sequence: TGTGCCAGCAGTTTGCAGGGGGCCAATGAGCAGTTCTTC.

The chain carries TRBV19 and TRBJ2-2, with TRBD1 identical over 9 bases. Germline V lookup: CDR1 LNHDA, CDR2 SQIVND (reference sequence). The V and J ends lost 6 bases and 2 bases, in that order; junction bases with no gene match: 7. The CDR3 is made up of 16 amino acids. The CDR3 bases are TGTGCCAGTAGGGCCCAGGGACAGGGAAACACCGGGGAGCTGTTTTTT. This sequence encodes CASRAQGQGNTGELFF. Full variable domain (missing parts from reference TRBV19 and TRBJ2-2): DGGITQSPKYLFRKEGQNVTLSCEQNLNHDAMYWYRQDPGQGLRLIYYSQIVNDFQKGDIAEGYSVSREKKESFPLTVTSAQKNPTAFYLCASRAQGQGNTGELFFGEGSRLTVL.

This sequence joins TRBV6-5 and TRBJ2-5; D may be TRBD1 (5 bases). Gene TRBJ2-7 matches the end of the DNA better, so the J call may be wrong. The germline V gene encodes CDR1 MNHEY and CDR2 SVGAGI. This CDR3 contains 16 residues. Here the CDR3 reads CASSSIFPKDINEQYF. The CDR3 nucleotides read TGTGCCAGCAGTTCAATTTTCCCAAAGGACATTAACGAGCAGTACTTC.

This clone appeared once. The chain links TRBV11-2 to TRBJ2-3; 9 bases align to TRBD2. Trimming removed 6 bases from V and 1 base from J; junction bases left unmatched: 17. This CDR3 contains 19 residues. Germline V CDR1 and CDR2: SGHAT, FQNNGV. The CDR3, as DNA: TGTGCCAGCAGTCCTTGGGTCTATATAGCGGGAGAGGGCACAGATACGCAGTATTTT. Translated: CASSPWVYIAGEGTDTQYF.